This T cell receptor (beta chain) was sequenced for a study of blood T cell repertoires in COVID-19. Patients at the Seattle site were enrolled during active infection and followed longitudinally. Germline CDR1 and CDR2: LGHNA and YSLEER. Germline trimming cut 1 base from V and 2 bases from J; bases unmatched to any gene: 3. The CDR3 runs 15 residues. As processed by the authors: Counts of nucleated cells, estimated from reference gene primer amplification, were obtained. Assay: immunoSEQ multiplex PCR; the TCRdb copy retains only in-frame clones and omits some. V, J and clone size reflect that table, while D and trimming were determined from the DNA. The sample has approximately 180,000 clones, about 83% seen once.

The chain combines TRBV4-3 with TRBJ2-3, with TRBD2 matching 7 bases. Sequences were obtained from peripheral blood. The receptor comes from a woman in her 70s with COVID-19, enrolled during active disease. The CDR3 region is CASSQGLAVTDTQYF. Here the CDR3 DNA reads TGCGCCAGCAGCCAAGGTCTAGCGGTCACAGATACGCAGTATTTT.